The 21 T cell receptor beta chains below all came from one sample that was sequenced in a study of blood T cell repertoires in COVID-19 (dated by TCRdb to the early 2020s). Receptors were amplified or captured by the immunoSEQ multiplex PCR assay. As stored in TCRdb, this immuneACCESS dataset retains in-frame rearrangements with V and J assigned. A fraction of the clones does not appear; measured against another copy, unresolved V genes explain less than half of the discrepancy, and the remainder lacks a known reason. The sample has approximately 80,000 clones on record, 88% of them singletons. The leading ten clones occupy around 40% of the sample. The source material was peripheral blood. These receptors all stem from a human donor in a cohort sampled during active COVID-19.

The rearrangement joins TRBV24-1 to TRBJ1-4; 8 bases fit TRBD1. Germline V gene data show CDR1 as KGHDR and CDR2 as SFDVKD. Trimming removed 4 bases from V and 6 bases from J; junction bases left unmatched: 6. This CDR3 region has 15 residues. The CDR3 loop is CATSDPGQGDEKLFF. CDR3 nucleotide sequence: TGTGCCACCAGTGACCCAGGACAGGGTGATGAAAAACTGTTTTTT.

This clone was seen ten or more times. CDR3 region: CASSDSPGAGIETQYF. CDR3 bases: TGTGCCAGCAGTGATTCACCGGGAGCCGGCATTGAGACCCAGTACTTC. The V call is TRBV6-4, the J call TRBJ2-5; D might be TRBD2 (6 bases). The CDR3 is 16 residues long. V was shortened by 3 bases and J by 5 bases, with 19 bases between the two germline ends. Germline V lookup: CDR1 MRHNA, CDR2 SNTAGT.

This clone came up once. CDR3 DNA sequence: TGTGCCATCAGGGGGACTAGCGGGAGCGGTGACACCGGGGAGCTGTTTTTT. Its protein product is CAIRGTSGSGDTGELFF. This sequence joins TRBV10-3 and TRBJ2-2, with 14 bases identical to TRBD2. The CDR3 has 17 residues. Trimming cost V 6 bases and J 3 bases; bases outside gene matches: 6. Germline CDR1 reads ENHRY; CDR2 reads SYGVKD.

The V and J genes are TRBV2 and TRBJ2-5, with 11 bases matching TRBD2. V lost 5 bases, J lost 7 bases, and 9 bases stayed unmatched. This CDR3 has 15 amino acids. CDR1 is SNHLY and CDR2 is FYNNEI in the germline V gene. CDR3 nucleotides: TGTGCCAGCAGTCAACTAGCGGGAGAGTCCGGGACCCAGTACTTC. It codes for CASSQLAGESGTQYF. The entire variable domain, with the rest obtained from reference TRBV2 and TRBJ2-5, is as follows: EPEVTQTPSHQVTQMGQEVILRCVPISNHLYFYWYRQILGQKVEFLVSFYNNEISEKSEIFDDQFSVERPDGSNFTLKIRSTKLEDSAMYFCASSQLAGESGTQYFGPGTRLLVL.

The chain joins TRBV1 to TRBJ2-5; the table's D call, TRBD2, was not checked against the DNA. TRBV1 is classified as a pseudogene. This CDR3 contains 15 residues. CDR3 region: CTSSQGVAGDKTQYF. The CDR3 DNA is TGCACCAGCAGCCAAGGGGTAGCGGGAGACAAGACCCAGTACTTC.

The V gene is TRBV2, the J gene TRBJ1-4; 7 bases agree with TRBD1. The trim removed 8 bases at V and 7 bases at J, leaving 7 bases unmatched. The CDR3 spans 13 residues. The V gene's germline CDR1 is SNHLY and CDR2 FYNNEI. The CDR3 DNA reads as TGTGCCAGCCAGGGACAGAGCCTTGAAAAACTGTTTTTT. As protein: CASQGQSLEKLFF.

This rearrangement joins TRBV4-1 to TRBJ2-3; possibly TRBD2 for D (5 bases). The germline V and J ends were trimmed by 1 base and 4 bases, with 9 bases remaining between them. CDR1 is MGHRA and CDR2 is YSYEKL in the germline V gene. The CDR3 length is 14 residues. The CDR3 nucleotides are TGCGCCAGCAGCCAAGGGCGTAGCGCAGATACGCAGTATTTT. Residues: CASSQGRSADTQYF.

The V and J genes are TRBV25-1 and TRBJ2-5, with D perhaps matching TRBD2 (5 bases). V was cut by 1 base and J by 9 bases, with 18 bases left in between. Germline loops: CDR1 MGHDK, CDR2 SYGVNS. This CDR3 is built from 15 residues. The CDR3 sequence: CASSESRIGSGSQYF. CDR3 coding DNA: TGTGCCAGCAGTGAATCCCGGATAGGGAGTGGGTCCCAGTACTTC.

The chain has TRBV7-8 and TRBJ2-7, with 11 nucleotides matching TRBD2. CDR1 is SGHVS and CDR2 is FQNEAQ in the germline V gene. The CDR3 is made up of 16 amino acids. V shed 3 bases, J shed 2 bases, and the junction held 6 bases outside the gene matches. Here the CDR3 reads CASSLRSSGGTYEQYF. The CDR3 region has the DNA TGTGCCAGCAGCTTGAGGTCTAGCGGGGGGACCTACGAGCAGTACTTC.

This chain uses TRBV6-2 or TRBV6-3 with TRBJ2-5, with 10 bases aligning to TRBD2. The CDR3 is made up of 16 amino acids. Unmatched junction bases numbered 8, after V lost 5 bases and J lost 2 bases. Germline V CDR1 and CDR2: MNHEY, SVGEGT. The CDR3 sequence: CASSKLAGEGQETQYF. The DNA of the CDR3 is TGTGCCAGCAGTAAGCTAGCGGGAGAGGGGCAAGAGACCCAGTACTTC.

The chain uses TRBV2 and TRBJ1-2; D is uncertain. CDR1 is SNHLY and CDR2 is FYNNEI in the germline V gene. The CDR3 has 11 residues. Trimming shortened V by 7 bases and J by 4 bases, and 7 bases separated the two germline ends. For the CDR3, the DNA is TGTGCCAGCAATGGGCTCTATGGCTACACCTTC. Its translation: CASNGLYGYTF.

This clone was seen more than once but under ten times. The chain couples TRBV6-1 to TRBJ2-7; TRBD1 is a possible D gene (6 bases). The CDR3 loop spans 15 amino acids. CDR1 is MNHNS, CDR2 SASEGT, per germline. The V end lost 5 bases, the J end lost 0 bases, and 14 bases lay between the germline ends. CDR3 amino acids: CASSNLGQNSYEQYF. CDR3 DNA sequence: TGTGCCAGCAGTAACCTCGGACAGAACTCCTACGAGCAGTACTTC.

V gene TRBV3-1 (or the pseudogene TRBV3-2) combines with J gene TRBJ2-7; D is possibly TRBD2 (5 bases). The CDR3 runs 13 residues. Germline V gene data show CDR1 as LGHDT and CDR2 as YNNKEL (reference sequence). V lost 2 bases and J 7 bases, leaving 12 bases between the germline ends. The CDR3 coding sequence is TGTGCCAGCAGCCAAACCGCCACGGGGGAGCAGTACTTC. It translates to CASSQTATGEQYF.

J is TRBJ2-5 and V is TRBV25-1, with 8 bases fitting TRBD2. In germline, CDR1 is MGHDK, CDR2 SYGVNS. The junction had 4 bases not matched to a gene; V was cut back by 3 bases and J by 1 base. CDR3 length: 15 amino acids. CDR3 in amino acids: CASSDLGLAQETQYF. The CDR3 coding sequence is TGTGCCAGCAGTGACCTCGGACTAGCCCAAGAGACCCAGTACTTC.

In this sample, this clone turned up once. The rearrangement uses TRBV9 and TRBJ2-5; 10 positions agree with TRBD2. Germline CDR1 is SGDLS and CDR2 is YYNGEE. Trimming cost V 2 bases and J 7 bases; bases outside gene matches: 14. The CDR3 sequence is 17 residues long. CDR3 residues: CASSVAGDSGGWRTQYF. CDR3 in DNA: TGTGCCAGCAGCGTGGCCGGGGATAGCGGGGGGTGGAGGACCCAGTACTTC.

The chain uses TRBV19 and TRBJ1-1; the D gene is possibly TRBD1 (6 bases). CDR1 LNHDA and CDR2 SQIVND come from the germline V gene (reference sequence). Trimming took off 3 bases at V and 0 bases at J, with 14 bases between the two ends. The CDR3 spans 16 residues. Written as DNA, the CDR3 is TGTGCCAGTAGTATCGCCGTGGGGGCAGTGAACACTGAAGCTTTCTTT. Translation gives CASSIAVGAVNTEAFF.

This clone was observed a handful of times. V usage is TRBV19 and J usage is TRBJ1-4, with D possibly TRBD1 on 5 matching bases. V shed 1 base and J shed 4 bases, with 10 bases lying between them. The germline gives CDR1 LNHDA, CDR2 SQIVND (reference sequence). The CDR3 extends over 15 amino acids. DNA of the CDR3: TGTGCCAGTAGTATAGGGGGGGAGGTTAATGAAAAACTGTTTTTT. Translation: CASSIGGEVNEKLFF.

This chain uses TRBV11-2 with TRBJ1-4; 7 nucleotides agree with TRBD1. V was clipped by 5 bases and J by 6 bases; unmatched bases: 6. In germline, CDR1 is SGHAT, CDR2 FQNNGV. This CDR3 has 14 residues. The chain's CDR3 is CASSPRGFYEKLFF. CDR3 nucleotides: TGTGCCAGCAGCCCCAGGGGGTTCTATGAAAAACTGTTTTTT.

This chain joins TRBV4-1 and TRBJ2-5, with 10 positions matching TRBD2. CDR1 MGHRA and CDR2 YSYEKL come from the germline V gene. The CDR3 sequence is 17 residues long. V lost 0 bases and J lost 7; bases outside the gene matches: 11. CDR3 DNA sequence: TGCGCCAGCAGCCAAGATGATACTAGCGGGACGAAGGTGACCCAGTACTTC. Its protein is CASSQDDTSGTKVTQYF.

V is TRBV21-1 and J is TRBJ1-3. TRBV21-1 is noted as a pseudogene. The CDR3 sequence is 14 residues long. CDR3 residues: CASSKTEGMDTIYF. DNA for the CDR3: TGTGCCAGCAGCAAAACGGAGGGGATGGACACCATATATTTT.

This clone appeared a single time. The J gene is TRBJ1-1, the V gene TRBV11-2, with D unresolved. The CDR3 contains 12 residues. The V end lost 3 bases, the J end lost 6 bases, and 8 bases lay between the germline ends. From germline, CDR1 is SGHAT and CDR2 FQNNGV. The CDR3 sequence is CASSFIISEAFF. The CDR3 bases are TGTGCCAGCAGCTTTATTATTTCTGAAGCTTTCTTT.